This section outlines one T cell receptor beta chain sequence together with its context. The data belong to a study of shared clonotypes between healthy human individuals. Overall study context: The plates for each donor numbered three CD4 naive, three CD4 memory, two CD8 naive and one CD8 memory.

TCRdb's table, derived via immunoSEQ multiplex PCR, lists solely in-frame clones and lacks some. The sample shows around 2.1 million clones, about 93% of them seen only once. CDR3 length equals 16 residues. The germline gives CDR1 MNHEY, CDR2 SMNVEV (reference sequence). With V trimmed by 2 bases and J by 4 bases, 11 bases remained unmatched. Naive CD8 populations comprised CD45RO-negative cells positively selected for CCR7, excluding terminally differentiated effector memory CD45RA+ cells. The clonotype was recovered from a man aged 18-30 years in good health. Some clones in this sample may be carry-over from other donors' samples. This chain uses TRBV27 with TRBJ2-7, with 7 bases matching TRBD2. The sample comprised naive CD8+ T cells from PBMCs. The chain's CDR3 is CASSLVRRGGPYEQYF. The DNA of the CDR3 is TGTGCCAGCAGTTTAGTTCGGAGGGGAGGGCCGTACGAGCAGTACTTC.